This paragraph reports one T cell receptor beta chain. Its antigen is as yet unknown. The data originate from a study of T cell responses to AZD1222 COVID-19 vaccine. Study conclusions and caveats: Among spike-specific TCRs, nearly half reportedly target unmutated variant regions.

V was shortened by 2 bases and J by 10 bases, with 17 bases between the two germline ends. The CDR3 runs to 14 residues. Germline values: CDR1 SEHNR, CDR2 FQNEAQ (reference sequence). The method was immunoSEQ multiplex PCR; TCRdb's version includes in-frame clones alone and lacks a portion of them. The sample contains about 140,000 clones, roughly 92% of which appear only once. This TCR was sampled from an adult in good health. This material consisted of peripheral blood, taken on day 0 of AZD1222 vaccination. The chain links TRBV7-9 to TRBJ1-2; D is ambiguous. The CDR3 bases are TGTGCCAGCAGCTTACGCGGCCAGTTTTTTGACTACACCTTC. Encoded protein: CASSLRGQFFDYTF.